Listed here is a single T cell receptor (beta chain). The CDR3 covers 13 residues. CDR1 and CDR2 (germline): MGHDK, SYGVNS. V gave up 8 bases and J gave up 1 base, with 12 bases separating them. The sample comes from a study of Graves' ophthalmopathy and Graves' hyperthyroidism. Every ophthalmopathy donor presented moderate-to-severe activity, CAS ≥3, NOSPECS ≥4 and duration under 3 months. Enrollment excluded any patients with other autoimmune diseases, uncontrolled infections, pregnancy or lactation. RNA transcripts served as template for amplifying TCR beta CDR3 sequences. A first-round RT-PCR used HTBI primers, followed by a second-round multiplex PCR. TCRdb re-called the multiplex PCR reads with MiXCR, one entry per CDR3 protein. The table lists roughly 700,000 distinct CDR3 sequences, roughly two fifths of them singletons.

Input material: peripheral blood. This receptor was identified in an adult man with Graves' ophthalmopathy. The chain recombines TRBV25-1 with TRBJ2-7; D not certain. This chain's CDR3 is CASLTSLSYEQYF. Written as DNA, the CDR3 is TGTGCCAGCTTAACCTCGTTATCCTACGAGCAGTACTTC.